Reported below is one T cell receptor (beta chain). What it recognizes is unknown. One end of the junction does not line up with germline, which may come from a read error. With 60 Vbeta and 13 Jbeta primers, the PCR was carried out. Sequenced by immunoSEQ multiplex PCR; TCRdb stores in-frame clones only, minus some. The sample shows about 150,000 clones, around 66% of them seen only once. The data stem from a study of cytomegalovirus exposure and HLA in healthy donors. Study background: Unique TCRs numbering some 93 million, obtained from HLA-typed donors, made up an early data release.

Whole-study findings and limits: The study listed approximately 170 cytomegalovirus-associated TCR beta chains.

This receptor was obtained from a woman aged 25 to 39 in good health and CMV-seropositive. Sequenced input: PBMCs.

CDR3 nucleotides: TGTGCCAGCAGCCCCAATCTAAGTCCCGCAGCGGCCTTC. Its protein is CASSPNLSPAAAF. This sequence joins TRBV11-3 and TRBJ1-2; D unresolved. The CDR3 runs 13 residues. The V gene's germline CDR1 is SGHNT and CDR2 YENEEA.